What follows are 8 T cell receptor beta chains derived from one specimen sequenced in a study of identical twins. MiXCR, run by TCRdb on the 5' RACE reads, gives a single entry per CDR3 protein. The table has over 550,000 distinct CDR3 sequences, under 8.5% seen once; the top ten hold 1.5% to 2%. Another study also made use of these data, one on yellow fever vaccine responses in identical twins.

Sequencing input: PBMCs. The receptors stem from a woman aged 18-35 years in good health.

CDR3 loop: CASSESANTGELFF. DNA for the CDR3: TGCGCCAGCAGTGAGTCAGCTAACACCGGGGAGCTGTTTTTT. The chain carries TRBV10-1 and TRBJ2-2; D is uncertain. Germline V CDR1 and CDR2: WNHNN, SYGVQD (reference sequence). Trimming took off 0 bases at V and 2 bases at J, with 4 bases between the two ends. The CDR3 spans 14 residues.

This clonotype was seen more than once but under ten times. The chain has TRBV5-1 and TRBJ2-1, with D unresolved. The CDR3 contains 15 residues. V was trimmed by 4 bases and J by 0 bases, leaving 11 bases between them. Germline V lookup: CDR1 SGHRS, CDR2 YFSETQ. CDR3 sequence reads: CASSRAVSSYNEQFF. The CDR3 nucleotides are TGCGCCAGCAGCAGAGCCGTAAGCTCCTACAATGAGCAGTTCTTC.

The rearrangement uses TRBV2 and TRBJ2-7; possibly TRBD1 for D (6 bases). Germline CDR1 reads SNHLY; CDR2 reads FYNNEI. This CDR3 has 14 amino acids. V lost 4 bases, J lost 2 bases, and 12 bases lay in between. For the CDR3, the DNA is TGTGCCAGCAGTGGTGTGGGGGCGGCCTACGAGCAGTACTTC. Translated: CASSGVGAAYEQYF.

This clonotype was seen many times. This chain connects TRBV9 to TRBJ2-5; 10 bases fit TRBD2. V was clipped by 3 bases and J by 4 bases; unmatched bases: 9. CDR3 length: 16 amino acids. Germline V gene lookup returns CDR1 SGDLS and CDR2 YYNGEE. CDR3 sequence: CASSAESGRALETQYF. Written as DNA, the CDR3 is TGTGCCAGCAGCGCCGAGAGCGGGAGGGCCTTAGAGACCCAGTACTTC.

Only a few counts were recorded for this clonotype. V gene TRBV20-1 combines with J gene TRBJ2-1, with D perhaps TRBD2 (5 bases). CDR1 is DFQATT, CDR2 SNEGSKA, per germline (reference sequence). The CDR3 is 11 amino acids. Deletions cut 3 bases from V and 9 bases from J, with 9 bases between. CDR3 protein: CSARQAGEQFF. The CDR3 DNA reads as TGCAGTGCTAGGCAGGCGGGTGAGCAGTTCTTC.

The V call is TRBV11-2, the J call TRBJ2-5, with D unresolved. Germline V gene lookup returns CDR1 SGHAT and CDR2 FQNNGV. The CDR3 runs to 14 residues. Trimming left V 1 base short and J 6 bases short, with 12 bases between. Here the CDR3 reads CASSLGSLAKTQYF. DNA of the CDR3: TGTGCCAGCAGCTTAGGCTCCTTAGCCAAGACCCAGTACTTC.

The chain combines TRBV7-3 with TRBJ2-7; 8 positions match TRBD2. Trimming took 4 bases from V and 3 from J; bases not matched to a gene: 8. Germline V gene sequence: CDR1 SGHTA, CDR2 FQGTGA. The CDR3 contains 15 residues. The CDR3 DNA is TGTGCCAGCAGCTCGTTCGGGGGGGCGGGCTACGAGCAGTACTTC. Its translation: CASSSFGGAGYEQYF.

This clonotype has a handful of counts. The chain uses TRBV10-3 and TRBJ2-7; D gene uncertain. V was cut by 3 bases and J by 0 bases, with 12 bases left in between. Germline CDR1 ENHRY, CDR2 SYGVKD. The CDR3 is 15 amino acids. The CDR3 sequence: CAISEVGRDSYEQYF. CDR3 coding DNA: TGTGCCATCAGTGAAGTAGGGCGTGACTCCTACGAGCAGTACTTC.